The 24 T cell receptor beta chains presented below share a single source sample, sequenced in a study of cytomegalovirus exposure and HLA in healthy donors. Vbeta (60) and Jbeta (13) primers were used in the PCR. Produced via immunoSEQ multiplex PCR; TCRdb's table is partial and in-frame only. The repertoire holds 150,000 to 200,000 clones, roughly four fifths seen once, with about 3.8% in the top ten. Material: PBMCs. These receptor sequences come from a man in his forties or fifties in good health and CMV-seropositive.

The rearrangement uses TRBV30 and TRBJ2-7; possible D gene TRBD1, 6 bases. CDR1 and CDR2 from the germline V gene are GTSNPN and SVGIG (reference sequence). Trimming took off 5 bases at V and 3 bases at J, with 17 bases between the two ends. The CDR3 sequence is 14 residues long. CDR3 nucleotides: TGTGCCTGGCAGCCACAGGGAGTACGCTACGAGCAGTACTTC. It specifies CAWQPQGVRYEQYF.

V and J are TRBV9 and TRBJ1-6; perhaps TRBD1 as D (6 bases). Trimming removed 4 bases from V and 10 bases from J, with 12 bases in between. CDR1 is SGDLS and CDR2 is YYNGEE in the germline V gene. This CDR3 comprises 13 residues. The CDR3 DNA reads TGTGCCAGCAGCAGCTACAGGGACTCACCCCTCCACTTT. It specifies CASSSYRDSPLHF.

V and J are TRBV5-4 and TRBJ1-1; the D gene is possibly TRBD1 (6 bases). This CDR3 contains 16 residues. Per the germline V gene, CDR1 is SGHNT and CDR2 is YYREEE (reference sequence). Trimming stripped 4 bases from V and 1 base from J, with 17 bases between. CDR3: CASSPRGLVGNTEAFF. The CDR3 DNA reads TGTGCCAGCAGCCCGAGGGGGTTGGTGGGGAACACTGAAGCTTTCTTT.

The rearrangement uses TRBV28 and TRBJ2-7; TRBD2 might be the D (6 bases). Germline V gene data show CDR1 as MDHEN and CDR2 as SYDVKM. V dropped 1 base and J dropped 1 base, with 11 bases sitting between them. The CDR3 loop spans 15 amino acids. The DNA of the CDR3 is TGTGCCAGCAGTTTATCCGGGAGTCGGTCCTACGAGCAGTACTTC. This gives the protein CASSLSGSRSYEQYF.

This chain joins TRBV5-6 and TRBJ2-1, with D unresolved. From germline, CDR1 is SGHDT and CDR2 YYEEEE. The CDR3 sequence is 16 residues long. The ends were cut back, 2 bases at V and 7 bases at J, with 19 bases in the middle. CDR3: CASSFPTAYPGNEQFF. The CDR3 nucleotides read TGTGCCAGCAGCTTCCCAACAGCTTACCCCGGTAATGAGCAGTTCTTC.

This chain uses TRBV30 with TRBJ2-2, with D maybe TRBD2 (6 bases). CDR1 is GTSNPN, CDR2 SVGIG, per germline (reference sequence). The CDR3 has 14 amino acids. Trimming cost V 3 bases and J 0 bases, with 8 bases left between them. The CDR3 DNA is TGTGCCTGGAGCGGGGGACCGAACACCGGGGAGCTGTTTTTT. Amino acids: CAWSGGPNTGELFF.

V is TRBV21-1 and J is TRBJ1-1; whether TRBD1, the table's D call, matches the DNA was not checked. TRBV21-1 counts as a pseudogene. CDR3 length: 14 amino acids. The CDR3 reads CASSKVDRNTEAFF. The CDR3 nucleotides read TGTGCCAGCAGCAAAGTGGACAGGAACACTGAAGCTTTCTTT.

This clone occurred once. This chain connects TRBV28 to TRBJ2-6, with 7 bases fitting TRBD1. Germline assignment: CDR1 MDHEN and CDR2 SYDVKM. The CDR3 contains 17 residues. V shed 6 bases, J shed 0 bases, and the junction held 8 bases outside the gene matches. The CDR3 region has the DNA TGTGCCAGCAGACCACCAACAGGGGACTCTGGGGCCAACGTCCTGACTTTC. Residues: CASRPPTGDSGANVLTF.

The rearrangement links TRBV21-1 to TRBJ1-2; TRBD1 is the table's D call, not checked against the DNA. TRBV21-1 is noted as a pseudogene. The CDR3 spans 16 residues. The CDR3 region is CASSKGLETVVHGYTF. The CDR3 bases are TGTGCCAGCAGCAAAGGTTTGGAGACAGTGGTACATGGCTACACCTTC.

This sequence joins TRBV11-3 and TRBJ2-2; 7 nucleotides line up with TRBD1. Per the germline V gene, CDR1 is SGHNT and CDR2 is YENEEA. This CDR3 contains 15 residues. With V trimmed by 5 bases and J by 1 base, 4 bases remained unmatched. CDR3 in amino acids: CASSPGGENTGELFF. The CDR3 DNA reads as TGTGCCAGCAGCCCAGGGGGTGAGAACACCGGGGAGCTGTTTTTT.

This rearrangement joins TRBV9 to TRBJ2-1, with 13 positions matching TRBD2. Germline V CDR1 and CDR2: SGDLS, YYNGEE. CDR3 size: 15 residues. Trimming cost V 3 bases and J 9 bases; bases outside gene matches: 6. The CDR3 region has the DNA TGTGCCAGCAGCGCCACTAGCGGGGGGGCGGGTGAGCAGTTCTTC. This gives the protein CASSATSGGAGEQFF. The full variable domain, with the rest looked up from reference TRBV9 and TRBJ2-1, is DSGVTQTPKHLITATGQRVTLRCSPRSGDLSVYWYQQSLDQGLQFLIQYYNGEERAKGNILERFSAQQFPDLHSELNLSSLELGDSALYFCASSATSGGAGEQFFGPGTRLTVL.

The CDR3 DNA sequence: TGTGCCAGCAGCGTAGCCCAGGGGACGAACTATGGCTACACCTTC. It encodes CASSVAQGTNYGYTF. This sequence joins TRBV9 and TRBJ1-2, with D possibly being TRBD1 (6 bases). With 0 bases removed from V and 2 bases from J, the gap between germline ends came to 11 bases. The CDR3 is 15 residues long. CDR1 and CDR2 from the germline V gene are SGDLS and YYNGEE.

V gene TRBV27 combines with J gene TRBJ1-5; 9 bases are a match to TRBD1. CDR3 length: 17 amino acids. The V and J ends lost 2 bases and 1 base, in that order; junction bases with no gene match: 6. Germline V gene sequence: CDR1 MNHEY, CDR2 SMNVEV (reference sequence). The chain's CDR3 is CASSLRGTGWSNQPQHF. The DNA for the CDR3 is TGTGCCAGCAGTTTAAGGGGGACAGGGTGGAGCAATCAGCCCCAGCATTTT.

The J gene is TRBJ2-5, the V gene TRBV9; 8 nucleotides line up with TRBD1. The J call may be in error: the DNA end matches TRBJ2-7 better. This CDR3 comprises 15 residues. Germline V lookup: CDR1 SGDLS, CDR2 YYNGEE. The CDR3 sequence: CASSVAGGASYEQYF. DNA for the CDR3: TGTGCCAGCAGCGTGGCAGGGGGCGCTTCCTACGAGCAGTACTTC.

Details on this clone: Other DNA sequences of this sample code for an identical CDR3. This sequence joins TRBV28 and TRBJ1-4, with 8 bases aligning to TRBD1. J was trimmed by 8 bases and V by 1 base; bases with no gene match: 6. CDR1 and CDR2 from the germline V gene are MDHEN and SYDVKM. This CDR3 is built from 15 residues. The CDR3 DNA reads TGTGCCAGCAGTTTATTCACAGGGGGGGGCGAAAAACTGTTTTTT. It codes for CASSLFTGGGEKLFF.

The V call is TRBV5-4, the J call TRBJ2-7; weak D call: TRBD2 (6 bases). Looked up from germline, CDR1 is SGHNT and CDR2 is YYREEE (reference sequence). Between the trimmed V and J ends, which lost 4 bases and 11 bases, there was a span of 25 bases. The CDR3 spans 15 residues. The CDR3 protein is CASSHTGRDLLDEYF. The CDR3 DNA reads TGTGCCAGCAGCCACACCGGGAGAGACCTGCTTGATGAGTACTTC.

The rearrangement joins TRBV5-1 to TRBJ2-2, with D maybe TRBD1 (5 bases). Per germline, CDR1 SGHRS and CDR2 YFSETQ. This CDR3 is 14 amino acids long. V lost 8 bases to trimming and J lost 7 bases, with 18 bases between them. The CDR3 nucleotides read TGCGCCAGTTCCTCGTCACAGGACGGCGGGGAGCTGTTTTTT. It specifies CASSSSQDGGELFF.

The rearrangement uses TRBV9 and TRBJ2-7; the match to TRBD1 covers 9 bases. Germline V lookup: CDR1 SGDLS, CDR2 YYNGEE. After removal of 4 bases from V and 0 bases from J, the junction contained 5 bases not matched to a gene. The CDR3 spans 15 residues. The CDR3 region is CASSLGQGHSYEQYF. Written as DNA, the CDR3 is TGTGCCAGCAGCTTAGGACAGGGGCACTCCTACGAGCAGTACTTC.

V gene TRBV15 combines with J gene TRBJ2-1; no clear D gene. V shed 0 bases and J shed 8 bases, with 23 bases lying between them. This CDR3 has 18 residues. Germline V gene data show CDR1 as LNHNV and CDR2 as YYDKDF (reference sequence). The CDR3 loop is CATSREWSTGVALDEQFF. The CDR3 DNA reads TGTGCCACCAGCAGAGAATGGTCGACTGGCGTCGCTCTTGATGAGCAGTTCTTC.

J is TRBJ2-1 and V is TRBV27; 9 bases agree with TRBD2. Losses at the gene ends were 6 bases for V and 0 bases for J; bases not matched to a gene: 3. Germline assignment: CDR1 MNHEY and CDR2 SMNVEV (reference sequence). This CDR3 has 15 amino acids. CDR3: CASRLAGDSYNEQFF. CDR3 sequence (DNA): TGTGCCAGCAGATTAGCGGGAGACTCCTACAATGAGCAGTTCTTC.

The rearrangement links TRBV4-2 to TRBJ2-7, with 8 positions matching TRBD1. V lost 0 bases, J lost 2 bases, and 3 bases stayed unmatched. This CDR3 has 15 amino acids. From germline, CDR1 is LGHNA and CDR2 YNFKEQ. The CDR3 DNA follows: TGTGCCAGCAGCCAAGAAAGGACAGGGACCTACGAGCAGTACTTC. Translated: CASSQERTGTYEQYF.

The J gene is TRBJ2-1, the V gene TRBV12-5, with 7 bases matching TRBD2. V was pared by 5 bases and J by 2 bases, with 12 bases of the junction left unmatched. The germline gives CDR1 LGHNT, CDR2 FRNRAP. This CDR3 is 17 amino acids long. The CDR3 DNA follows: TGTGCTAGTGGTCCCCACCGGCGGGAGTTGGCCTACAATGAGCAGTTCTTC. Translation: CASGPHRRELAYNEQFF.

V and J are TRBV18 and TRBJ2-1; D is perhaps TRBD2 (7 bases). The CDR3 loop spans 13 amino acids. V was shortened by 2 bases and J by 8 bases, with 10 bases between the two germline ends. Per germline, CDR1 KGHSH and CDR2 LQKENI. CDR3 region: CASSPGGAYEQFF. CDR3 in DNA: TGTGCCAGCTCACCAGGGGGGGCCTATGAGCAGTTCTTC.

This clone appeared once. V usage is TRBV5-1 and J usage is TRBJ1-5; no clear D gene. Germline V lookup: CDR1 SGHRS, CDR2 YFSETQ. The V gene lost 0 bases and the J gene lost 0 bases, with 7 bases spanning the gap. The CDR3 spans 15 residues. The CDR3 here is CASSLDGYSNQPQHF. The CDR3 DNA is TGCGCCAGCAGCTTGGACGGTTATAGCAATCAGCCCCAGCATTTT. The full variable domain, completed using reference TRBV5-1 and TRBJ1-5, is KAGVTQTPRYLIKTRGQQVTLSCSPISGHRSVSWYQQTPGQGLQFLFEYFSETQRNKGNFPGRFSGRQFSNSRSEMNVSTLELGDSALYLCASSLDGYSNQPQHFGDGTRLSIL.